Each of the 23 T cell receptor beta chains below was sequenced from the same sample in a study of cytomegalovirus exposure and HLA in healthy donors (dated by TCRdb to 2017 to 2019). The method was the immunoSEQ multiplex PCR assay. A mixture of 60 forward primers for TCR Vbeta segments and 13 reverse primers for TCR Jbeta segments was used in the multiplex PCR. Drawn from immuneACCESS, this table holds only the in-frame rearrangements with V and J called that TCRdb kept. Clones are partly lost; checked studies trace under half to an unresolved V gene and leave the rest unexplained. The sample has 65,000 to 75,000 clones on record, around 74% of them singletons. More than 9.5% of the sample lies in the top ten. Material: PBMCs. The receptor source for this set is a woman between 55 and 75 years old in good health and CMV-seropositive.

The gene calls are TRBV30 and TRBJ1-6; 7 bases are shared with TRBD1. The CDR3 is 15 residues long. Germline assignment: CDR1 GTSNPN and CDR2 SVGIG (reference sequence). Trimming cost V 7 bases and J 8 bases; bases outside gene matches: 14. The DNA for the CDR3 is TGTGCCTTCCCCAGAGGGAGCAGGGGGGATTCACCCCTCCACTTT. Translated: CAFPRGSRGDSPLHF.

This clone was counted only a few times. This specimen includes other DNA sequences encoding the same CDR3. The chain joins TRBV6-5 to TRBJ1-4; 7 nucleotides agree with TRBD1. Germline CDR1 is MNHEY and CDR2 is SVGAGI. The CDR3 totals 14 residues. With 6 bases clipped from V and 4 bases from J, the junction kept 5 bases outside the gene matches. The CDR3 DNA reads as TGTGCCAGCAGACCGACAGGGAGTAATGAAAAACTGTTTTTT. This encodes CASRPTGSNEKLFF.

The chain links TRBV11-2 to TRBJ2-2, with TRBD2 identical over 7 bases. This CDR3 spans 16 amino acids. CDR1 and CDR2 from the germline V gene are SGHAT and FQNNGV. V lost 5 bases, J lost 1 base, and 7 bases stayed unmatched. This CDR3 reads CASSPTGGGNTGELFF. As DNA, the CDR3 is TGTGCCAGCAGCCCGACTGGGGGGGGGAACACCGGGGAGCTGTTTTTT.

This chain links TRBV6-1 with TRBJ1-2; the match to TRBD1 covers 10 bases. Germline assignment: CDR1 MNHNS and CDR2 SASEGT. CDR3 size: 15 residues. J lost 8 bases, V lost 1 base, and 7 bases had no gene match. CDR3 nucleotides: TGTGCCAGCAGTGAAGGACAGGGGGCAATTTTCGGCTACACCTTC. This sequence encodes CASSEGQGAIFGYTF.

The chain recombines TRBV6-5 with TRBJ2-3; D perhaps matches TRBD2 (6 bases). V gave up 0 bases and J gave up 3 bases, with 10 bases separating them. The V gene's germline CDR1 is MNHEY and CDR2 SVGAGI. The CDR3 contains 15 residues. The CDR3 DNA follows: TGTGCCAGCAGTTACTCCGGGACTGAGACAGATACGCAGTATTTT. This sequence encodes CASSYSGTETDTQYF.

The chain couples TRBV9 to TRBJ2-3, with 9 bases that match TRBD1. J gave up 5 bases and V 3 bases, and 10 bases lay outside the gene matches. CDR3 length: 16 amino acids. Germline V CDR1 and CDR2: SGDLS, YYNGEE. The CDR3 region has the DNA TGTGCCAGCAGCGCGCCGGGACAGGGTGCCGTAGATACGCAGTATTTT. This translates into CASSAPGQGAVDTQYF.

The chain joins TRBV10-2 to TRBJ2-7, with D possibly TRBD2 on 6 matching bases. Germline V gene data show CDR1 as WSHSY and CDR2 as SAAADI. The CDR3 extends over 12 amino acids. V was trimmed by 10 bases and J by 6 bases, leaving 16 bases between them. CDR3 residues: CATNRGSGEQYF. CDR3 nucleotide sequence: TGCGCCACCAATCGGGGGTCGGGCGAGCAGTACTTC.

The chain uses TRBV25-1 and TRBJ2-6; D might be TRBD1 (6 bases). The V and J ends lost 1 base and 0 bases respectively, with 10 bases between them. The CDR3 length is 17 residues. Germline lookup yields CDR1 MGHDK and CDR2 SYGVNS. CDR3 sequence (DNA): TGTGCCAGCAGTGAATTAGGGGGATTCTCTGGGGCCAACGTCCTGACTTTC. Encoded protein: CASSELGGFSGANVLTF.

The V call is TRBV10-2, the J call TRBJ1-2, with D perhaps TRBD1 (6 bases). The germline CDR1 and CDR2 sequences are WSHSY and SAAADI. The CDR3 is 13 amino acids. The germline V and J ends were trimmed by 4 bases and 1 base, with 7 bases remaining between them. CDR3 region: CASSVQGNYGYTF. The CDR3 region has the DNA TGCGCCAGCAGTGTACAGGGTAACTATGGCTACACCTTC.

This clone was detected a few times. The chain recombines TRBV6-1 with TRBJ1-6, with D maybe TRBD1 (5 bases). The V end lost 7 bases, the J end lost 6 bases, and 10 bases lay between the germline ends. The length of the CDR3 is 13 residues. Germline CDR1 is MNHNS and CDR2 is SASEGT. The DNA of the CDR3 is TGTGCCAGCACCGTCGGGGGTAATTCACCCCTCCACTTT. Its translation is CASTVGGNSPLHF.

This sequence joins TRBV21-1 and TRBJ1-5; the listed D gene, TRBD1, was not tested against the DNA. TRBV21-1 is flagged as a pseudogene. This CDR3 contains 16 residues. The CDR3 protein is CASPPRDNDSNQPQHF. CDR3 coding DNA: TGTGCCAGCCCACCAAGAGACAATGATAGCAATCAGCCCCAGCATTTT.

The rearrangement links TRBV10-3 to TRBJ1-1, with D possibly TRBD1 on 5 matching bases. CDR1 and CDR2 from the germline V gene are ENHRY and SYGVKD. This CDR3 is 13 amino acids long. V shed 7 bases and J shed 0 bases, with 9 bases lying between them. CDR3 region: CAINGAMNTEAFF. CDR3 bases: TGTGCCATCAATGGGGCTATGAACACTGAAGCTTTCTTT.

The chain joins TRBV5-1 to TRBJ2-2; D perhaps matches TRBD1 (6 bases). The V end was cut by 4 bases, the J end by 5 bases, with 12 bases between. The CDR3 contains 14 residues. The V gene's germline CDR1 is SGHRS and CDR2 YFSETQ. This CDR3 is CASSTARGTGELFF. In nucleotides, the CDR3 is TGCGCCAGCAGCACCGCCAGGGGAACCGGGGAGCTGTTTTTT.

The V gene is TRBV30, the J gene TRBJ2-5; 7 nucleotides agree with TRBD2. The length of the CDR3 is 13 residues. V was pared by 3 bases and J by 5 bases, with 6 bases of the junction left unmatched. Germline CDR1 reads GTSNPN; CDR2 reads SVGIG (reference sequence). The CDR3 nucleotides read TGTGCCTGGAGCCCACTAGCGAGGGAGACCCAGTACTTC. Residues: CAWSPLARETQYF.

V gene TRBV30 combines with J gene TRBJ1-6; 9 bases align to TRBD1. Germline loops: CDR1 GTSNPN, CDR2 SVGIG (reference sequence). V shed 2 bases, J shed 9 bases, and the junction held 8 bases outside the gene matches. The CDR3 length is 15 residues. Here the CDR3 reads CAWSYRGQRGSPLHF. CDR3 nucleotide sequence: TGTGCCTGGAGTTACAGGGGGCAACGGGGTTCACCCCTCCACTTT.

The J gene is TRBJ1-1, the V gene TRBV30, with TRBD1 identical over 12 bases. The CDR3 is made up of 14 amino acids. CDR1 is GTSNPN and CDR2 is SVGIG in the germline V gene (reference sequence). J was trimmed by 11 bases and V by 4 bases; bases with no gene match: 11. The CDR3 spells CAWTIGTGGVGAFF. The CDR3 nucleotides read TGTGCCTGGACAATCGGGACAGGGGGCGTAGGGGCTTTCTTT.

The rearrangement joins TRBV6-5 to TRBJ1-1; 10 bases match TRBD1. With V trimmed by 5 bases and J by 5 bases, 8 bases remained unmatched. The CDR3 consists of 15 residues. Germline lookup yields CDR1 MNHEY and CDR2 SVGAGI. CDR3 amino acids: CASSPKTGGRTEAFF. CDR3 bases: TGTGCCAGCAGTCCCAAGACAGGGGGCCGTACTGAAGCTTTCTTT.

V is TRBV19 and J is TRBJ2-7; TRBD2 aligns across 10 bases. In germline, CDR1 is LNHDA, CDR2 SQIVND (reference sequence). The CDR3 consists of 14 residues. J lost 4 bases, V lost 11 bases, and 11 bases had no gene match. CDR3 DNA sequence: TGTGCCTCACGCCCTGCTAGCGGGAGTTACGAGCAGTACTTC. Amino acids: CASRPASGSYEQYF.

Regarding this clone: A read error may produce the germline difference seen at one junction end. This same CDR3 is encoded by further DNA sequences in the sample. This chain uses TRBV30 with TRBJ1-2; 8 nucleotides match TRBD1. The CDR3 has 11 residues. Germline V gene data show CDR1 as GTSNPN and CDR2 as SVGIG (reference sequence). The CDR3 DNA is TGTGCCTGGAGCGACAGGGGAGGCTATACCTTC. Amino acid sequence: CAWSDRGGYTF. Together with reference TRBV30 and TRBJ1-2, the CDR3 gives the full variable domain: SQTIHQWPATLVQPVGSPLSLECTVEGTSNPNLYWYRQAAGRGLQLLFYSVGIGQISSEVPQNLSASRPQDRQFILSSKKLLLSDSGFYLCAWSDRGGYTFGSGTRLTVV.

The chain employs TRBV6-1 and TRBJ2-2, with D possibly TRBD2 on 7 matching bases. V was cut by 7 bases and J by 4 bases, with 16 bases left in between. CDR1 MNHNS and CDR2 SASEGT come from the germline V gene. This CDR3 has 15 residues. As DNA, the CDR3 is TGTGCCAGCACCGTGGGGGGGGGCCGCACCGGGGAGCTGTTTTTT. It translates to CASTVGGGRTGELFF.

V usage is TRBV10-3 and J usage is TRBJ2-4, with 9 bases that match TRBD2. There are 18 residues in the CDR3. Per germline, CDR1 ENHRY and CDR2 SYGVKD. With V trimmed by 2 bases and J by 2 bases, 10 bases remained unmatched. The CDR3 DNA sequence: TGTGCCATCAGTGAGCCGGGGGGGAGCGGGGGGACCAAAAACATTCAGTACTTC. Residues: CAISEPGGSGGTKNIQYF.

The DNA for the CDR3 is TGCGCCAGCAGTTTTGAGCCGGGACAGGTGATATACGAGCAGTACTTC. Translating gives CASSFEPGQVIYEQYF. The chain combines TRBV5-1 with TRBJ2-7; 8 bases line up with TRBD1. The CDR3 runs 16 residues. CDR1 and CDR2 (germline): SGHRS, YFSETQ. Unmatched junction bases numbered 14, after V lost 5 bases and J lost 4 bases.

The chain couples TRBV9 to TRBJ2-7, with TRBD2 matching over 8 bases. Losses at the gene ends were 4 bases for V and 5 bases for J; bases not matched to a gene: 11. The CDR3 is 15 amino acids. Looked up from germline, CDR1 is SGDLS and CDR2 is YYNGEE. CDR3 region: CASSPRSGSPNEQYF. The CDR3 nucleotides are TGTGCCAGCAGCCCCCGAAGCGGGAGTCCCAACGAGCAGTACTTC. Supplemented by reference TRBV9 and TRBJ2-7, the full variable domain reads DSGVTQTPKHLITATGQRVTLRCSPRSGDLSVYWYQQSLDQGLQFLIQYYNGEERAKGNILERFSAQQFPDLHSELNLSSLELGDSALYFCASSPRSGSPNEQYFGPGTRLTVT.